These 18 T cell receptor beta chains originate from one sample sequenced in a study of radiotherapy plus CTLA-4 blockade in lung cancer. Some clones are missing from TCRdb's copy, which holds only in-frame ones; the method was immunoSEQ multiplex PCR. The data show tens of thousands of clones, more than 85% seen once. The material was peripheral blood, obtained from a patient treated with radiotherapy plus ipilimumab. The receptors here all came from a human donor with non-small cell lung cancer that progressed on radiotherapy plus ipilimumab.

This chain uses TRBV7-9 with TRBJ2-2; D is perhaps TRBD1 (5 bases). Trimming pared 5 bases from V and 3 bases from J, leaving 13 bases between. The CDR3 runs to 15 residues. Germline CDR1 SEHNR, CDR2 FQNEAQ (reference sequence). The CDR3 here is CASSKRGGDTGELFF. DNA for the CDR3: TGTGCCAGCAGCAAAAGGGGTGGTGACACCGGGGAGCTGTTTTTT.

The V gene is TRBV28, the J gene TRBJ2-7; 9 positions agree with TRBD2. Trimming at V came to 5 bases and at J to 5 bases, leaving 16 bases not matched to a gene. CDR3 length: 17 amino acids. Germline V lookup: CDR1 MDHEN, CDR2 SYDVKM. CDR3 amino acids: CASSRPSSGEDLDEQYF. DNA of the CDR3: TGTGCCAGCAGTCGCCCTTCTAGCGGGGAAGATCTGGACGAGCAGTACTTC.

The chain joins TRBV7-9 to TRBJ1-4; D remains unclear. Germline V lookup: CDR1 SEHNR, CDR2 FQNEAQ (reference sequence). The CDR3 covers 19 residues. V was pared by 1 base and J by 3 bases, with 21 bases between. CDR3 sequence reads: CASSLGARTANRANEKLFF. The CDR3 DNA sequence: TGTGCCAGCAGCTTAGGAGCCCGGACCGCCAATCGGGCTAATGAAAAACTGTTTTTT. The full variable domain, in which reference TRBV7-9 and TRBJ1-4 provide the parts outside the CDR3, is DTGVSQNPRHKITKRGQNVTFRCDPISEHNRLYWYRQTLGQGPEFLTYFQNEAQLEKSRLLSDRFSAERPKGSFSTLEIQRTEQGDSAMYLCASSLGARTANRANEKLFFGSGTQLSVL.

V gene TRBV9 combines with J gene TRBJ2-4; 9 bases map to TRBD2. V gave up 4 bases and J gave up 7 bases; unmatched junction bases: 12. The CDR3 spans 16 residues. CDR1 is SGDLS and CDR2 is YYNGEE in the germline V gene. For the CDR3, the DNA is TGTGCCAGCAGCCCCGGGGGTAGCGGGAGAGCGAACATTCAGTACTTC. It yields the protein CASSPGGSGRANIQYF.

The genes are TRBV11-2 and TRBJ2-7; D ambiguous. CDR1 is SGHAT and CDR2 is FQNNGV in the germline V gene. V was trimmed by 2 bases and J by 0 bases, leaving 17 bases between them. This CDR3 is 17 amino acids long. The CDR3 nucleotides are TGTGCCAGCAGCTTAAGCGCCCAGGTAACCAGCTCCTACGAGCAGTACTTC. This sequence encodes CASSLSAQVTSSYEQYF. Based on the CDR3 plus reference TRBV11-2 and TRBJ2-7, the full variable domain is EAGVAQSPRYKIIEKRQSVAFWCNPISGHATLYWYQQILGQGPKLLIQFQNNGVVDDSQLPKDRFSAERLKGVDSTLKIQPAKLEDSAVYLCASSLSAQVTSSYEQYFGPGTRLTVT.

This clone was detected a few times. The chain is built from TRBV18 and TRBJ1-1; D is possibly TRBD1 (5 bases). The ends were cut back, 5 bases at V and 0 bases at J, with 10 bases in the middle. Per the germline V gene, CDR1 is KGHSH and CDR2 is LQKENI. This CDR3 region has 14 residues. The CDR3 spells CASSLTEMNTEAFF. For the CDR3, the DNA is TGTGCCAGCTCATTGACAGAGATGAACACTGAAGCTTTCTTT.

The V call is TRBV19, the J call TRBJ2-7; D call uncertain. Trimming stripped 3 bases from V and 5 bases from J, with 11 bases between. In germline, CDR1 is LNHDA, CDR2 SQIVND (reference sequence). The CDR3 consists of 13 residues. Here the CDR3 DNA reads TGTGCCAGTAGTATTGTTCTCGGCCACGAGCAGTACTTC. Residues: CASSIVLGHEQYF. Complete variable domain (other parts from reference TRBV19 and TRBJ2-7): DGGITQSPKYLFRKEGQNVTLSCEQNLNHDAMYWYRQDPGQGLRLIYYSQIVNDFQKGDIAEGYSVSREKKESFPLTVTSAQKNPTAFYLCASSIVLGHEQYFGPGTRLTVT.

The CDR3 region is CASSSTGSYGYTF. The DNA of the CDR3 is TGTGCCAGCAGCTCGACAGGGAGCTATGGCTACACCTTC. The V call is TRBV7-2, the J call TRBJ1-2; TRBD1 aligns across 7 bases. The length of the CDR3 is 13 residues. The germline gives CDR1 SGHTA, CDR2 FQGNSA. J lost 4 bases, V lost 4 bases, and 3 bases had no gene match.

The chain joins TRBV4-1 to TRBJ2-2; D call uncertain. The CDR3 is 13 residues long. Trimming removed 5 bases at V and 1 base at J, with 5 bases between. Germline V gene data show CDR1 as MGHRA and CDR2 as YSYEKL. CDR3 sequence: CASSDLNTGELFF. CDR3 DNA sequence: TGCGCCAGCAGCGACCTGAACACCGGGGAGCTGTTTTTT.

The chain uses TRBV7-9 and TRBJ1-2, with 8 bases identical to TRBD1. With 1 base clipped from V and 3 bases from J, the junction kept 1 base outside the gene matches. This CDR3 spans 14 amino acids. CDR1 and CDR2 (germline): SEHNR, FQNEAQ (reference sequence). CDR3 sequence reads: CASSLGTGYYGYTF. The CDR3 nucleotides read TGTGCCAGCAGCTTAGGGACAGGGTACTATGGCTACACCTTC.

The chain joins TRBV6-5 to TRBJ2-7, with 8 bases matching TRBD1. Looked up from germline, CDR1 is MNHEY and CDR2 is SVGAGI. This CDR3 has 15 residues. The V segment lost 6 bases and the J segment 2 bases; nucleotides outside the gene matches: 9. CDR3 residues: CASRRGTGLPYEQYF. DNA of the CDR3: TGTGCCAGCAGACGCGGGACAGGACTTCCCTACGAGCAGTACTTC.

The chain joins TRBV5-4 to TRBJ2-5; 10 nucleotides line up with TRBD2. CDR3 size: 15 residues. The trim removed 0 bases at V and 5 bases at J, leaving 4 bases unmatched. CDR1 and CDR2 (germline): SGHNT, YYREEE (reference sequence). The CDR3 nucleotides are TGTGCCAGCAGCTTGGGACTAGCGGGCCGGGAGACCCAGTACTTC. Amino acids: CASSLGLAGRETQYF.

CDR3 coding DNA: TGTGCCACCAGCAGAGATGTGGGGACCTACGAGCAGTACTTC. It specifies CATSRDVGTYEQYF. The chain is built from TRBV15 and TRBJ2-7; D remains ambiguous. CDR3 length: 14 amino acids. Germline V gene sequence: CDR1 LNHNV, CDR2 YYDKDF (reference sequence). Trimming stripped 0 bases from V and 2 bases from J, with 8 bases between.

V usage is TRBV5-8 and J usage is TRBJ2-1; D assignment may be TRBD1 or TRBD2 (7 bases each). Germline CDR1 reads SGHTS; CDR2 reads YDEGEE. With 8 bases removed from V and 8 bases from J, the gap between germline ends came to 23 bases. This CDR3 has 15 residues. CDR3 DNA: TGTGCCAGTACTTTCAGGGGGGGCAATCTTTATGAGCAGTTCTTC. Protein: CASTFRGGNLYEQFF.

CDR3 in DNA: TGTGCCAGCAGCTTAACGGGCGACACCGGGGAGCTGTTTTTT. Its protein is CASSLTGDTGELFF. The chain carries TRBV7-2 and TRBJ2-2; no definite D call. Germline CDR1 SGHTA, CDR2 FQGNSA. The V and J ends lost 2 bases and 3 bases respectively, with 7 bases between them. This CDR3 has 14 residues.

The CDR3 reads CASWWERDEKLFF. The CDR3 region has the DNA TGTGCCAGCTGGTGGGAGAGGGATGAAAAACTGTTTTTT. The V call is TRBV21-1, the J call TRBJ1-4. TRBV21-1 is labeled a pseudogene. The CDR3 spans 13 residues.

The CDR3 sequence is CASSWGQGTNYGYTF. CDR3 sequence (DNA): TGTGCCAGCAGCTGGGGACAGGGAACTAACTATGGCTACACCTTC. This rearrangement joins TRBV5-6 to TRBJ1-2, with 9 positions matching TRBD1. The V gene end was trimmed by 3 bases and the J gene end by 0 bases; junction bases not matched to a gene: 3. This CDR3 is 15 amino acids long. Per germline, CDR1 SGHDT and CDR2 YYEEEE.

This chain links TRBV18 with TRBJ1-2, with D perhaps TRBD1 (5 bases). Trimming removed 6 bases at V and 3 bases at J, with 23 bases between. Germline CDR1 is KGHSH and CDR2 is LQKENI. The CDR3 runs to 17 residues. The CDR3 DNA follows: TGTGCCAGCTCTCCCCAGGGCCGACAGCAAAGTCACTATGGCTACACCTTC. Residues: CASSPQGRQQSHYGYTF.